This T cell receptor (beta chain) was obtained from a study of glioma-infiltrating T cells after dendritic cell vaccination. Produced via immunoSEQ multiplex PCR; TCRdb's table is partial and in-frame only. The table lists 99,000 or so clones, around 91% of them singletons. This CDR3 is built from 15 residues. J was trimmed by 3 bases and V by 5 bases; bases with no gene match: 5. The germline V gene encodes CDR1 MDHEN and CDR2 SYDVKM. Time point noted: after dendritic cell vaccination, including at tumor progression/relapse. This TCR derives from a human donor with glioblastoma. Specimen: blood, collected after dendritic cell vaccination. The J gene is TRBJ1-4, the V gene TRBV28; TRBD1 matches 8 bases. The CDR3 DNA reads TGTGCCAGCAGTAACCAGGGGGCGGCTAATGAAAAACTGTTTTTT. Translated, it gives CASSNQGAANEKLFF.